This T cell receptor (beta chain) appears in the sequencing data of a study of Graves' ophthalmopathy and Graves' hyperthyroidism. Germline CDR1 reads SGHRS; CDR2 reads YFSETQ. CDR3 length: 15 residues. Trimming pared 0 bases from V and 1 base from J, leaving 9 bases between. This clonotype qualifies as medium-sized. Its specificity is unknown. RNA served as the template for amplifying TCR beta CDR3 regions. Second-round multiplex PCR came after a first-round RT-PCR that employed HTBI primers. TCRdb itself ran the multiplex PCR reads through MiXCR, one entry per CDR3 protein. The table includes 170,000 or so distinct CDR3 sequences, under 40% detected once. Notes on the study in general: Classification of ophthalmopathy versus stable hyperthyroidism by a 13-signature model yielded around 90% sensitivity and around 81% specificity. Blood was where most expanded thyroid clonotypes above 0.001 frequency also turned up.

Having ophthalmopathy, the donors showed moderate-to-severe activity, CAS ≥3 and NOSPECS ≥4, with disease lasting under 3 months. Diagnosis used clinical symptoms, serum thyroxine, TRAb, thyroid ultrasound and orbital computed tomography. Material for sequencing was peripheral blood. V is TRBV5-1 and J is TRBJ2-3; D is perhaps TRBD2 (6 bases). The receptor was derived from a woman aged 40 to 50 with Graves' ophthalmopathy. The CDR3: CASSLGRERTDTQYF. The CDR3 DNA reads as TGCGCCAGCAGCTTGGGTCGGGAGCGCACAGATACGCAGTATTTT.